What follows are 20 T cell receptor beta chains derived from one specimen sequenced in a study of blood T cell repertoires in COVID-19. Some clones are missing from TCRdb's copy, which holds only in-frame ones; the method was immunoSEQ multiplex PCR. The sample shows 340,000 or so clones, around 88% of them seen only once. The sample was peripheral blood. These TCRs come from a man aged 30 to 39 with active or convalescent COVID-19.

The V and J genes are TRBV6-5 and TRBJ2-3; the D is unclear. CDR1 and CDR2 (germline): MNHEY, SVGAGI. Trimming left V 6 bases short and J 0 bases short, with 4 bases between. This CDR3 contains 12 residues. CDR3 residues: CASSSSTDTQYF. CDR3 nucleotide sequence: TGTGCCAGCAGCTCCAGCACAGATACGCAGTATTTT.

This chain joins TRBV3-1 (or the pseudogene TRBV3-2) and TRBJ2-1, with D tentatively TRBD1 (5 bases). The CDR3 length is 14 residues. Germline lookup yields CDR1 LGHDT and CDR2 YNNKEL (reference sequence). Trimming removed 1 base at V and 7 bases at J, with 11 bases between. The CDR3 coding sequence is TGTGCCAGCAGCCAAGTCAGGGCCTTAAATGAGCAGTTCTTC. The encoded protein is CASSQVRALNEQFF.

The chain has TRBV18 and TRBJ2-5; weak D call: TRBD2 (5 bases). CDR1 KGHSH and CDR2 LQKENI come from the germline V gene. Trimming left V 2 bases short and J 5 bases short, with 15 bases between. The CDR3 loop spans 15 amino acids. In nucleotides, the CDR3 is TGTGCCAGCTCACCAGAGGGAATTGTCGGTGAGACCCAGTACTTC. Encoded protein: CASSPEGIVGETQYF.

V gene TRBV19 combines with J gene TRBJ2-1; 12 nucleotides match TRBD2. CDR1 and CDR2 (germline): LNHDA, SQIVND (reference sequence). V was pared by 1 base and J by 7 bases, with 8 bases of the junction left unmatched. This CDR3 region has 17 residues. CDR3 amino acids: CASSIALAGGPRNEQFF. The CDR3 bases are TGTGCCAGTAGTATAGCCCTAGCGGGAGGGCCGAGGAATGAGCAGTTCTTC.

The chain joins TRBV5-1 to TRBJ2-7; 8 positions agree with TRBD2. Germline values: CDR1 SGHRS, CDR2 YFSETQ. This CDR3 contains 14 residues. Trimming at V came to 4 bases and at J to 1 base, leaving 4 bases not matched to a gene. This CDR3 reads CASSITSGSYEQYF. For the CDR3, the DNA is TGCGCCAGCAGCATTACTAGCGGTTCCTACGAGCAGTACTTC.

This clone is a singleton in its sample. The chain joins TRBV1 to TRBJ2-7; whether TRBD1, the table's D call, matches the DNA was not checked. TRBV1 constitutes a pseudogene. This CDR3 is built from 11 residues. CDR3 region: CTSSPRGEQYF. The CDR3 nucleotides read TGCACCAGCAGCCCCAGGGGCGAGCAGTACTTC.

In this sample, this clone turned up once. This chain connects TRBV7-2 to TRBJ1-2; tentative D call: TRBD1 (5 bases). Germline CDR1 reads SGHTA; CDR2 reads FQGNSA. The V gene lost 5 bases and the J gene lost 5 bases, with 12 bases spanning the gap. The CDR3 totals 13 residues. In nucleotides, the CDR3 is TGTGCCAGCAGCCTTAACGGGGGGTATGGCTACACCTTC. Its protein is CASSLNGGYGYTF.

The rearrangement links TRBV27 to TRBJ2-1; 10 nucleotides line up with TRBD2. With 5 bases clipped from V and 6 bases from J, the junction kept 7 bases outside the gene matches. Germline CDR1 and CDR2: MNHEY and SMNVEV (reference sequence). The CDR3 runs 15 residues. In DNA form, the CDR3 reads TGTGCCAGCAGTCCTACTAGCGGGACCCTCAATGAGCAGTTCTTC. Translating gives CASSPTSGTLNEQFF.

The chain links TRBV6-2 or TRBV6-3 to TRBJ2-7; TRBD2 matches 15 bases. Germline V gives CDR1 MNHEY, CDR2 SVGEGT. The CDR3 runs 17 residues. Trimming removed 4 bases from V and 1 base from J; junction bases left unmatched: 5. This CDR3 is CASSWTSGRATSYEQYF. The CDR3 region has the DNA TGTGCCAGCAGTTGGACTAGCGGGAGGGCCACGTCCTACGAGCAGTACTTC.

This clone was recorded a few times. The chain couples TRBV21-1 to TRBJ1-6; the table's D call TRBD1 went unverified against the DNA. TRBV21-1 is a recognized pseudogene. The CDR3 covers 19 residues. In DNA form, the CDR3 reads TGTGCCAGCAGCGAGTCCGGGACAGGGGGAAGCTCCTATAATTCACCCCTCCACTTT. It yields the protein CASSESGTGGSSYNSPLHF.

The CDR3 is CAWNRPGVGTEAFF. CDR3 bases: TGTGCCTGGAATCGACCCGGGGTAGGCACTGAAGCTTTCTTT. The chain employs TRBV30 and TRBJ1-1, with D uncertain. V was pared by 4 bases and J by 4 bases, with 16 bases between. Germline V gene lookup returns CDR1 GTSNPN and CDR2 SVGIG (reference sequence). The CDR3 is made up of 14 amino acids.

The V call is TRBV20-1, the J call TRBJ2-3; TRBD1 matches at 7 bases. From germline, CDR1 is DFQATT and CDR2 SNEGSKA (reference sequence). V shed 1 base and J 10 bases; nucleotides not matched to a gene: 2. The CDR3 sequence is 11 residues long. CDR3: CSARGQGAQYF. Written as DNA, the CDR3 is TGCAGTGCTAGAGGACAGGGAGCGCAGTATTTT.

CDR3 amino acids: CASSPEGARGYEQYF. The CDR3 bases are TGTGCCAGCAGCCCGGAGGGGGCGAGGGGGTACGAGCAGTACTTC. The chain has TRBV7-6 and TRBJ2-7, with D tentatively TRBD1 (7 bases). The CDR3 loop spans 15 amino acids. V dropped 5 bases and J dropped 4 bases, with 18 bases sitting between them. The germline V gene encodes CDR1 SGHVS and CDR2 FNYEAQ.

The gene calls are TRBV5-4 and TRBJ1-1; possible D gene TRBD1, 5 bases. Looked up from germline, CDR1 is SGHNT and CDR2 is YYREEE (reference sequence). V lost 2 bases to trimming and J lost 4 bases, with 12 bases between them. The CDR3 runs 14 residues. The CDR3 loop is CASSFAGYGTEAFF. The CDR3 bases are TGTGCCAGCAGCTTTGCAGGGTATGGCACTGAAGCTTTCTTT.

V usage is TRBV29-1 and J usage is TRBJ1-5; no reliable D call. CDR1 is SQVTM, CDR2 ANQGSEA, per germline. V was shortened by 4 bases and J by 4 bases, with 5 bases between the two germline ends. CDR3 size: 11 residues. The CDR3 protein is CSVGNNQPQHF. The CDR3, as DNA: TGCAGCGTTGGTAATAATCAGCCCCAGCATTTT.

This clone occurred once. This rearrangement joins TRBV6-5 to TRBJ2-1, with D possibly TRBD2 on 6 matching bases. This CDR3 spans 15 amino acids. Germline loops: CDR1 MNHEY, CDR2 SVGAGI. Trimming took 6 bases from V and 1 from J, leaving 13 bases between them. The CDR3 DNA reads as TGTGCCAGCAGGCGAACGGGAGTTTCCTACAATGAGCAGTTCTTC. The encoded protein is CASRRTGVSYNEQFF.

The chain employs TRBV5-6 and TRBJ1-2; maybe TRBD1 (5 bases). The CDR3 totals 12 residues. Germline lookup yields CDR1 SGHDT and CDR2 YYEEEE. V was pared by 4 bases and J by 8 bases, with 12 bases between. CDR3 protein: CASSRDFPGYTF. CDR3 DNA: TGTGCCAGCAGCCGGGACTTCCCGGGCTACACCTTC.

The chain joins TRBV19 to TRBJ2-7; D is uncertain. This CDR3 spans 12 amino acids. Germline CDR1 is LNHDA and CDR2 is SQIVND (reference sequence). V was trimmed by 3 bases and J by 3 bases, leaving 6 bases between them. CDR3 sequence reads: CASSIPGYEQYF. In DNA, the CDR3 is TGTGCCAGTAGTATTCCGGGCTACGAGCAGTACTTC. Full variable domain (missing parts from reference TRBV19 and TRBJ2-7): DGGITQSPKYLFRKEGQNVTLSCEQNLNHDAMYWYRQDPGQGLRLIYYSQIVNDFQKGDIAEGYSVSREKKESFPLTVTSAQKNPTAFYLCASSIPGYEQYFGPGTRLTVT.

The chain combines TRBV7-2 with TRBJ1-2; no clear D. V lost 5 bases to trimming and J lost 6 bases, with 16 bases between them. The CDR3 totals 14 residues. Germline V gene lookup returns CDR1 SGHTA and CDR2 FQGNSA. Here the CDR3 DNA reads TGTGCCAGCAGCAAAGAGGTAGTATCCCATGGCTACACCTTC. As protein: CASSKEVVSHGYTF.

The gene calls are TRBV6-5 and TRBJ1-2; 10 bases agree with TRBD1. This CDR3 contains 15 residues. Germline-derived CDR1 and CDR2 are MNHEY and SVGAGI. The V and J ends lost 6 bases and 3 bases, in that order; junction bases with no gene match: 7. CDR3 amino acids: CASSQTGGQDYGYTF. The DNA for the CDR3 is TGTGCCAGCAGCCAGACAGGGGGCCAGGACTATGGCTACACCTTC.